The rows below give T cell receptor beta chains drawn from one sample of a study of Ad26.COV2.S vaccination and SARS-CoV-2 variants. Assay used: immunoSEQ multiplex PCR; TCRdb lists only in-frame clones, some missing. The repertoire holds around 170,000 clones, with around 88% as singletons. The specimen was peripheral blood, collected after recovery from COVID-19. The source of these receptors is a human donor who had recovered from COVID-19. CDR3s include the opening cysteine and the closing phenylalanine or tryptophan. D genes are given only for firm matches. For some rows the clone size is stated as once, few or many, or as a class when expanded; others skip it.

cdr3_aa	d_call	v_call	clone_size
CASSLGGAQHF	NA	TRBV11-2	NA
CSATGSSPLHF	NA	TRBV20-1	NA
CSTSGGQEQYF	NA	TRBV20-1	NA
CASSPEQGTDTQYF	TRBD1	TRBV11-3	NA
CASSLVEDTQYF	NA	TRBV7-9	NA
CASSRLQETQYF	NA	TRBV7-8	NA
CASSPGTGGQPQHF	TRBD1	TRBV7-8	many
CASSLGSGNTIYF	NA	TRBV7-2	NA
CASAPSGLEQFF	NA	TRBV5-1	NA
CATSREYGYEQYF	NA	TRBV15	NA
CASISLANQPQHF	NA	TRBV6-5	NA
CASSREGAKDYGYTF	NA	TRBV27	once
CASSFGQGTEKLFF	TRBD1	TRBV5-6	NA
CASSLTGQGLYEQYF	TRBD1	TRBV7-6	NA
CASSGVGQSSSYEQYF	TRBD1	TRBV2	NA
CASSVGTTGYF	NA	TRBV2	once
CASSLVAIQETQYF	NA	TRBV5-1	NA
CASSPQGGDDNEQFF	NA	TRBV11-2	NA
CASSLEPRGLITEAFF	TRBD1	TRBV5-6	NA
CASSLSGLAGETQYF	TRBD2	TRBV7-3	NA
CASSLQVHQETQYF	NA	TRBV7-2	NA
CASSSHRTGFEQYF	NA	TRBV7-8	NA
CASSLLTSGDYEQYF	TRBD2	TRBV5-1	NA
CATVGEGSTDTQYF	TRBD2	TRBV7-9	NA
CASSLRPQAGVDTQYF	TRBD2	TRBV7-2	NA
CSVGTGDGYGYTF	TRBD1	TRBV29-1	once
CASSQSGTGKSNEKLFF	TRBD1	TRBV14	NA
CATLTSGTSNEQFF	TRBD2	TRBV28	NA
CAWSGGGGRQPQHF	NA	TRBV30	NA
CASSRAGGPYEQYF	TRBD2	TRBV7-9	NA
CASSLEVSLAGGGSEQFF	TRBD2	TRBV5-1	once
CSVTGGGYYNEQFF	NA	TRBV29-1	NA
CASRTGGQETQYF	TRBD1	TRBV27	NA
CASSLGGRGKETQYF	NA	TRBV11-2	NA
CASSVVETQYF	NA	TRBV11-2	once
CASSVDPMEQYF	NA	TRBV5-1	NA
CASSGLAGEFGEQFF	TRBD2	TRBV5-1	NA
CASSYSASGPIYEQYF	TRBD2	TRBV6-5	NA
CASSPDRGTDTQYF	TRBD1	TRBV19	NA
CASSLLRGPNEQFF	NA	TRBV5-1	NA
CASSQDDGGAYEQYF	TRBD2	TRBV4-2	NA
CASGPPSGGLYEQYF	TRBD2	TRBV2	NA
CASTPAGGNSPLHF	NA	TRBV9	NA
CASSLEGYSTGNTIYF	NA	TRBV11-2	NA
CASSVEGQVNTGELFF	TRBD1	TRBV9	NA
CASSLESQVGGKLFF	NA	TRBV11-2	NA
CASKIGQGADGTEAFF	TRBD1	TRBV2	once
CASSSGRGVTEAFF	NA	TRBV28	NA
CASSPMADPGGYTF	NA	TRBV27	NA
CASSQELGEQYF	NA	TRBV4-1	NA
CASSEALHTIYF	NA	TRBV6-1	NA
CSASGRNEQFF	NA	TRBV20-1	NA